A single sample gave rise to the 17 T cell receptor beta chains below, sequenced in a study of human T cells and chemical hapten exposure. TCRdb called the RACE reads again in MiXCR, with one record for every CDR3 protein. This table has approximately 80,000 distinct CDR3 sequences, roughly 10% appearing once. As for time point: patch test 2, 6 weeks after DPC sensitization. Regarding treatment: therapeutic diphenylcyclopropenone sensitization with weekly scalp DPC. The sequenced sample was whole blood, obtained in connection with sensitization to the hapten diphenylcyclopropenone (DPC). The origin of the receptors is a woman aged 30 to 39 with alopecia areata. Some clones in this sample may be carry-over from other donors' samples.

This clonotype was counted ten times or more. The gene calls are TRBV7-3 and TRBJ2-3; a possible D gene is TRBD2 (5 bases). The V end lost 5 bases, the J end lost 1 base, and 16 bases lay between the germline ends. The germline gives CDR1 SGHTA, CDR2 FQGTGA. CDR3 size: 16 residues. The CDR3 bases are TGTGCCAGCAGCCCTTCGTTTCGGGGAGGCACAGATACGCAGTATTTT. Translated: CASSPSFRGGTDTQYF.

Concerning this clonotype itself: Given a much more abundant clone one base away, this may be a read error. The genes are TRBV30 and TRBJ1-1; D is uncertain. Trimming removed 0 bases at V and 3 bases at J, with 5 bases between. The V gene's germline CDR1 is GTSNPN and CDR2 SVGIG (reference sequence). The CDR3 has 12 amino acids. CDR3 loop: CAWSVRDTEAFF. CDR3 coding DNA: TGTGCCTGGAGTGTAAGGGACACTGAAGCTTTCTTT.

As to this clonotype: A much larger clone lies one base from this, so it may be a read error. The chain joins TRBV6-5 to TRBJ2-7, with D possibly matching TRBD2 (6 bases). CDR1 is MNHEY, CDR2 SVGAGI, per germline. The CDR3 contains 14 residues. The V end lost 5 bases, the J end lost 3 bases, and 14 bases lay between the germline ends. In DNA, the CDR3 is TGTGCCAGCAGTACTAGCTTCAGCTTCTACGAGCAGTACTTC. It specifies CASSTSFSFYEQYF.

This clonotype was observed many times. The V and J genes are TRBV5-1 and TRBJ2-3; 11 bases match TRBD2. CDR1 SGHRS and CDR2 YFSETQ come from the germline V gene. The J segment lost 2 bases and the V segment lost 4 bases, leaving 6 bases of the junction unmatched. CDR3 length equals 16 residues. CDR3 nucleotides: TGCGCCAGCAGCCCGACTAGCGGGATGGCCACAGATACGCAGTATTTT. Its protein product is CASSPTSGMATDTQYF.

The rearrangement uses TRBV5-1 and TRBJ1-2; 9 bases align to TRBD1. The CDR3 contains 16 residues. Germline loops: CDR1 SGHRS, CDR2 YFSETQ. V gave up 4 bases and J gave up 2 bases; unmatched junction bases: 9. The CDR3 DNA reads TGCGCCAGCAGCATCTCAGGACAGGGGCAGAACTATGGCTACACCTTC. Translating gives CASSISGQGQNYGYTF.

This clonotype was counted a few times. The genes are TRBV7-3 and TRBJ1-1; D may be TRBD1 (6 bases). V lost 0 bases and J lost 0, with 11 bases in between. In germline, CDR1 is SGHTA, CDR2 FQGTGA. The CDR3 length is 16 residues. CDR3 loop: CASSLTADSLNTEAFF. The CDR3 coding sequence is TGTGCCAGCAGCTTAACCGCGGACAGTCTGAACACTGAAGCTTTCTTT. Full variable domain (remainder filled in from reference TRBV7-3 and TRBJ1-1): GAGVSQTPSNKVTEKGKYVELRCDPISGHTALYWYRQSLGQGPEFLIYFQGTGAADDSGLPNDRFFAVRPEGSVSTLKIQRTERGDSAVYLCASSLTADSLNTEAFFGQGTRLTVV.

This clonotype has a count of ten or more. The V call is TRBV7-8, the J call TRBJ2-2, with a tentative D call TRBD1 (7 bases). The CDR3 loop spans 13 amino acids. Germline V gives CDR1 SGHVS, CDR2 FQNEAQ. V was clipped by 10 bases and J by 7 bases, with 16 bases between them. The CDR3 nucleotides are TGTGCCATAACGGAGGGGGCTTACGGGGAGCTGTTTTTT. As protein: CAITEGAYGELFF.

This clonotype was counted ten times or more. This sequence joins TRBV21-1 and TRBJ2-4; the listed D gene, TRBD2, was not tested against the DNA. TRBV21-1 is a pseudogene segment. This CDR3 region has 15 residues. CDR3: CASIAGDLAKNIQYF. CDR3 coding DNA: TGTGCCAGTATAGCGGGGGACCTAGCCAAAAACATTCAGTACTTC.

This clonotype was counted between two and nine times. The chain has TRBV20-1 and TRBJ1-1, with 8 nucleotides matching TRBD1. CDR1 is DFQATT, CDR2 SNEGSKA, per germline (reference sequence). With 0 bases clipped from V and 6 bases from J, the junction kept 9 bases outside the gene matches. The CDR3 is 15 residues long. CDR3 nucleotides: TGCAGTGCTAGAGATGTTGGGCAGGGGGCATCTGAAGCTTTCTTT. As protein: CSARDVGQGASEAFF.

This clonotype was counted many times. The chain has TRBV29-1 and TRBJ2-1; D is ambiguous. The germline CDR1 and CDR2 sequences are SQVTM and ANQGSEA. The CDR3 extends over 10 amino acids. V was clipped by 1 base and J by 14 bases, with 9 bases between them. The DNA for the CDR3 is TGCAGCGTTGAAGTGGGTCAGAAGTTCTTC. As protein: CSVEVGQKFF.

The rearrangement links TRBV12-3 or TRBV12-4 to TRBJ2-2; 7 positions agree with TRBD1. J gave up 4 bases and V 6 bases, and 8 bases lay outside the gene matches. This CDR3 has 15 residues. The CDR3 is CASSTGAIGTGELFF. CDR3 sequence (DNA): TGTGCCAGCAGCACAGGGGCTATAGGCACCGGGGAGCTGTTTTTT.

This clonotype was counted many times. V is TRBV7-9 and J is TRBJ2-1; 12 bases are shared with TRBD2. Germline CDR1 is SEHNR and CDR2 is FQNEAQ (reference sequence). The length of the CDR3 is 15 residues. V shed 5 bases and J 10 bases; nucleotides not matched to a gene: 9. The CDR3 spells CASSPGLAGLLEQFF. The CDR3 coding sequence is TGTGCCAGCAGCCCTGGACTAGCGGGGTTATTGGAGCAGTTCTTC.

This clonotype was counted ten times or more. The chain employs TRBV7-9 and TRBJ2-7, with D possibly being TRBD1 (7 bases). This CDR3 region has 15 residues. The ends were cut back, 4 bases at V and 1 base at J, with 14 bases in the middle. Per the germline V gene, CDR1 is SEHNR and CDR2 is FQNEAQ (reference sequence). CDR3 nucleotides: TGTGCCAGCAGCTCGCGGGACAGACCATCCTACGAGCAGTACTTC. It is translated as CASSSRDRPSYEQYF.

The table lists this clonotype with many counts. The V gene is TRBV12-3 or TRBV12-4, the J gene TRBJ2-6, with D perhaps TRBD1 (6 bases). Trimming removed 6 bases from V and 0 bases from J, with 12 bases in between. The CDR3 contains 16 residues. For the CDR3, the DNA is TGTGCCAGCAGCTGGGACATTAACTCTGGGGCCAACGTCCTGACTTTC. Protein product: CASSWDINSGANVLTF.

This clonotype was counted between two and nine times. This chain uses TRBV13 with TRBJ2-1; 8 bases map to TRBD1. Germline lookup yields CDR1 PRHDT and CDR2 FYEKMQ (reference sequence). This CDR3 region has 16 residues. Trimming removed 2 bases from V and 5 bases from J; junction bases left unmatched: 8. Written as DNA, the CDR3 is TGTGCCAGCAGCTTAATGACCCAGGACAGGGACAATGAGCAGTTCTTC. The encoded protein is CASSLMTQDRDNEQFF.

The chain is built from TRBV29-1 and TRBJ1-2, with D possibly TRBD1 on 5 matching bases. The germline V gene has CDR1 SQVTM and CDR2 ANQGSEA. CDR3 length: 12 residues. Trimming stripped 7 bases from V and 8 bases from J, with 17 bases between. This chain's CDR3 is CSAGAGERGYTF. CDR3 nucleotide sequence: TGCAGCGCCGGGGCCGGGGAGCGGGGCTACACCTTC.

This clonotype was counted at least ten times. CDR3 DNA sequence: TGTGCCAGCACCACAGGACAGATGAGTTCACCCCTCCACTTT. As protein: CASTTGQMSSPLHF. The chain recombines TRBV7-2 with TRBJ1-6, with a possible D match to TRBD1 (6 bases). The CDR3 has 14 amino acids. Germline V lookup: CDR1 SGHTA, CDR2 FQGNSA. The V end lost 7 bases, the J end lost 9 bases, and 16 bases lay between the germline ends.